Listed below are T cell receptor beta chains from one sample, sequenced in a study of blood T cells in healthy people across ages. Via MiXCR, TCRdb re-called the 5' RACE reads, giving one row per CDR3 protein. Of roughly 2 million distinct CDR3 sequences in the sample, about 50% are singletons; the top ten hold roughly 2%. Sequencing input: blood. The receptor source for this set is a woman aged 40-49 years in good health. CDR3s include the opening cysteine and the closing phenylalanine or tryptophan. D genes are given only for firm matches. Clone size is stated in some rows and not others, as once, few, many or a class when expanded.

>TRBJ2-5|.|.|14|TRBV5-1
TGCGCCAGCGGGGACATCGGGGCGGGAGAGACCCAGTACTTC
CASGDIGAGETQYF
>TRBJ1-2|.|.|17|TRBV4-3
TGCGCCAGCAGCCAAGAAGGAGGGGCCACCGAGTTGGGCGGCTACACCTTC
CASSQEGGATELGGYTF
>TRBJ2-3|.|.|18|TRBV12-5
TGTGCTAGTGCCACGGATGGAGGGGGACTAAGATTCACAGATACGCAGTATTTT
CASATDGGGLRFTDTQYF
>TRBJ2-1|TRBD2|.|14|TRBV11-2
TGTGCCAGCAGCTTAGTGGGGGGGGTAAGTGAGCAGTTCTTC
CASSLVGGVSEQFF
>TRBJ2-1|TRBD2|.|17|TRBV7-9
TGTGCCAGCAGCTCAGAAGGACTAGCGGGGTCCTACAATGAGCAGTTCTTC
CASSSEGLAGSYNEQFF
>TRBJ1-2|TRBD1|.|15|TRBV28
TGTGCCAGCAGCCCAAGAGGGCAGGGGGTCTATGGCTACACCTTC
CASSPRGQGVYGYTF
>TRBJ2-3|.|few|16|TRBV5-1
TGCGCCAGCAGCTTGTTTGTGGGGGATGGAGCAGATACGCAGTATTTT
CASSLFVGDGADTQYF
>TRBJ1-5|TRBD1|.|16|TRBV6-2/TRBV6-3
TGTGCCAGCAGTTCAAGGGGACAGGGCGTCCATCAGCCCCAGCATTTT
CASSSRGQGVHQPQHF
>TRBJ2-5|.|few|13|TRBV15
TGTGCCACCAGCAGAAACGCACCGGAGACCCAGTACTTC
CATSRNAPETQYF
>TRBJ2-3|.|.|17|TRBV15
TGTGCCACCAGCAGAGATCCGGGTTTAGGTGCAGTGGCTGTTCGGTATTTT
CATSRDPGLGAVAVRYF
>TRBJ2-7|.|few|13|TRBV29-1
TGCAGCGTTGCAGAGGTTTTCACCTACGAGCAGTACTTC
CSVAEVFTYEQYF
>TRBJ2-3|TRBD2|.|20|TRBV7-6
TGTGCCAGCAGCTCCCCGGGACTAGCGGGGAAATCTTCTAGCACAGATACGCAGTATTTT
CASSSPGLAGKSSSTDTQYF
>TRBJ2-1|.|.|14|TRBV5-1
TGCGCCAGCAGCTTCAGGGTGCCTAACAATGAGCAGTTCTTC
CASSFRVPNNEQFF
>TRBJ2-7|.|.|12|TRBV5-8
TGTGCCAGCAGCTTTAGCGCGGTCGAGCAGTACTTC
CASSFSAVEQYF
>TRBJ1-2|.|few|13|TRBV20-1
TGCAGTGCTAGAGACGACGGCAGCTATGGCTACACCTTC
CSARDDGSYGYTF
>TRBJ2-5|.|.|16|TRBV5-5
TGTGCCAGCAGCTTAAGACAGGAAGAGTACCAAGAGACCCAGTACTTC
CASSLRQEEYQETQYF
>TRBJ2-1|.|.|15|TRBV7-9
TGTGCCAGCAGCTACAGGATTTACTCCTACAATGAGCAGTTCTTC
CASSYRIYSYNEQFF
>TRBJ1-1|.|once|14|TRBV29-1
TGCAGCGTTACGTTGGGGGGCCGGGACACTGAAGCTTTCTTT
CSVTLGGRDTEAFF
>TRBJ2-7|.|few|13|TRBV28
TGTGCCAGCAGATCAGGGACGTCCTACGAGCAGTACTTC
CASRSGTSYEQYF
>TRBJ2-5|.|few|14|TRBV7-2
TGTGCCAGCAGCTTAGCTGGGGTTTGGGAGACCCAGTACTTC
CASSLAGVWETQYF
>TRBJ2-3|TRBD1|.|14|TRBV24-1
TGTGCCGCCGGATCGATCAGGGGGACAGATACGCAGTATTTT
CAAGSIRGTDTQYF
>TRBJ2-1|.|once|11|TRBV13
TGTGCCAGCAACTTAGGTAATGAGCAGTTCTTC
CASNLGNEQFF
>TRBJ2-3|.|few|14|TRBV6-5
TGTGCCAGCAGTTACGATGAACACCCGAGTACGCAGTATTTT
CASSYDEHPSTQYF
>TRBJ1-2|.|few|12|TRBV6-5
TGTGCCAGCAGGAAAGAAGGCTATGGCTACACCTTC
CASRKEGYGYTF
>TRBJ2-5|TRBD2|few|17|TRBV12-3/TRBV12-4
TGTGCCAGCAGTTCACCGCTACTAGCGGGGGCCCAAGAGACCCAGTACTTC
CASSSPLLAGAQETQYF
>TRBJ2-1|.|.|15|TRBV29-1
TGCAGCGTGAAAGTTGGTAGGGCGGGCCGGACCGAGCAGTTCTTC
CSVKVGRAGRTEQFF
>TRBJ2-1|.|.|14|TRBV21-1
TGTGCCAGCAGGCAAGGACTAGCGGGCAATGAGCAGTTCTTC
CASRQGLAGNEQFF
>TRBJ1-2|.|.|14|TRBV28
TGTGCCAGCAGTCCTGACACTTCTTTTCATGGCTACACCTTC
CASSPDTSFHGYTF
>TRBJ1-2|.|.|13|TRBV6-6
.
CASSSSGGVGYTF
>TRBJ1-2|TRBD1|.|15|TRBV20-1
TGCAGTGCTAGACTCCAGGGGGCGCAGGTCTATGGCTACACCTTC
CSARLQGAQVYGYTF
>TRBJ2-5|.|.|15|TRBV29-1
TGCAGCGTTTTCAATTCCGGGTTCCCCCAAGAGACCCAGTACTTC
CSVFNSGFPQETQYF
>TRBJ1-1|.|.|13|TRBV6-2/TRBV6-3
TGTGCCAGCAGCGGACATGGGAACACTGAAGCTTTCTTT
CASSGHGNTEAFF
>TRBJ2-7|.|.|13|TRBV5-5
TGTGCCAGCAGCGTGGCCTCAGACTACGAGCAGTACTTC
CASSVASDYEQYF
>TRBJ2-7|.|few|13|TRBV20-1
TGCAGTGCTAGAGAACAGGGTCTCGACGAGCAGTACTTC
CSAREQGLDEQYF
>TRBJ2-2|TRBD1|.|16|TRBV4-3
TGCGCCAGCAGCCCCTACGGGACAGGGAATACCGGGGAGCTGTTTTTT
CASSPYGTGNTGELFF
>TRBJ2-1|.|.|10|TRBV29-1
TGCAGCGGGCAAAATAATGAGCAGTTCTTC
CSGQNNEQFF
>TRBJ2-3|.|.|15|TRBV13
TGTGCCAGCAGCATGAACTCGACGAGCACAGATACGCAGTATTTT
CASSMNSTSTDTQYF
>TRBJ2-1|.|.|15|TRBV27
TGTGCCAGCAGCACTCGGGTGGTTGTGGGCTATGAGCAGTTCTTC
CASSTRVVVGYEQFF
>TRBJ2-3|.|.|15|TRBV29-1
TGCAGCGTTGAGTTAGCGGCGGCCCTCACAGATACGCAGTATTTT
CSVELAAALTDTQYF
>TRBJ1-2|.|once|16|TRBV7-2
TGTGCCAGCAGCTTGGACGGGGCGTGGAGTATCTATGGCTACACCTTC
CASSLDGAWSIYGYTF
>TRBJ2-1|TRBD1|.|14|TRBV20-1
TGCAGTGCTAGTCCCTCGGACAGGGTCAATGAGCAGTTCTTC
CSASPSDRVNEQFF
>TRBJ2-1|TRBD1|few|15|TRBV20-1
TGCAGTGCTTTTAAGGGACAGGGGGCGCGGAATGAGCAGTTCTTC
CSAFKGQGARNEQFF
>TRBJ2-3|TRBD2|.|16|TRBV19
TGTGCCAGTAGTCGGTATAGCGGGGGGGCTGAAGATACGCAGTATTTT
CASSRYSGGAEDTQYF
>TRBJ1-2|.|.|14|TRBV20-1
TGCAGTGTTCCCGAGGGGGGACCCACTGACGGCTACACCTTC
CSVPEGGPTDGYTF
>TRBJ2-5|TRBD1|.|15|TRBV12-3/TRBV12-4
TGTGCCAGCAGCCAAGGACAGGGGCGGGAGGAGACCCAGTACTTC
CASSQGQGREETQYF
>TRBJ2-5|.|.|17|TRBV18
TGTGCCAGCTCACCACCCGTCGGGGGGCCGGCTCTAGAGACCCAGTACTTC
CASSPPVGGPALETQYF
>TRBJ2-7|.|.|15|TRBV6-5
TGTGCCAGCAGTTACTCGGCCGGGGTCGGAGGCGAGCAGTACTTC
CASSYSAGVGGEQYF
>TRBJ2-4|.|.|15|TRBV6-5
TGTGCCAGCAGTTTTGTCAGGGGCGATGAAAACATTCAGTACTTC
CASSFVRGDENIQYF
>TRBJ1-5|.|.|13|TRBV24-1
TGTGCCACCAGTGATAGGGGGGATCAGCCCCAGCATTTT
CATSDRGDQPQHF
>TRBJ2-1|.|.|15|TRBV7-8
TGTGCCAGCAGCTACACATGGGGTGACTACAATGAGCAGTTCTTC
CASSYTWGDYNEQFF
>TRBJ2-1|TRBD2|few|15|TRBV2
TGTGCCAGCAGTGAAGGGACTAGCGGGGGCAATGAGCAGTTCTTC
CASSEGTSGGNEQFF
>TRBJ2-3|.|.|14|TRBV20-1
TGCAGTGCTAGAGATCCCCCGAGCACAGATACGCAGTATTTT
CSARDPPSTDTQYF
>TRBJ2-1|.|many|12|TRBV6-2/TRBV6-3
TGTGCCAGCAGCTACATCGGTAATGAGCAGTTCTTC
CASSYIGNEQFF